Detailed here is one TCR beta chain. The data are from a study of cytomegalovirus exposure and HLA in healthy donors. Study-wide context: In an earlier analysis, approximately 120 million unique TCR beta sequences were found from about 190 million T cells.

PCR primers comprised 60 Vbeta and 13 Jbeta primers. Profiled with immunoSEQ multiplex PCR; TCRdb holds only in-frame clones, not every one. The sample lists roughly 150,000 clones; over 65% were seen once. V was shortened by 4 bases and J by 0 bases, with 11 bases between the two germline ends. The CDR3 is 15 amino acids. CDR1 and CDR2 from the germline V gene are SGHAT and FQNNGV. The chain links TRBV11-2 to TRBJ2-3; D is possibly TRBD1 (6 bases). Sequencing was carried out using PBMCs. The TCR comes from a woman aged 30 to 39 in good health and CMV-seronegative. The CDR3 coding sequence is TGTGCCAGCAGCTACGACAGGTCTAGCACAGATACGCAGTATTTT. This codes for CASSYDRSSTDTQYF. The full variable domain, its missing parts supplied by reference TRBV11-2 and TRBJ2-3, is EAGVAQSPRYKIIEKRQSVAFWCNPISGHATLYWYQQILGQGPKLLIQFQNNGVVDDSQLPKDRFSAERLKGVDSTLKIQPAKLEDSAVYLCASSYDRSSTDTQYFGPGTRLTVL.